A selection of T cell receptor beta chains follows, all from one sample in a study of blood T cell repertoires in COVID-19. Generated by immunoSEQ multiplex PCR, the TCRdb table keeps only in-frame clones and is missing some. Altogether about 160,000 clones are present, 87% being singletons, with the ten largest covering 7%. What was sequenced was PBMCs or T cells enriched from blood (not recorded which). The receptor set was obtained from a woman aged 50 to 60 who had recovered from COVID-19. Each CDR3 is given with its conserved first and last residue. D genes are given only for firm matches. Expanded clones get a size class; other rows say once, few or many, or leave the size out.

D gene	V gene	clone size	CDR3 length	J gene	CDR3 DNA	CDR3 protein
TRBD2	TRBV4-1	-	15	TRBJ2-7	TGCGCCAGCAGCCACACACTAGCGGGAGTTTTGGAGCAGTACTTC	CASSHTLAGVLEQYF
TRBD1	TRBV19	-	14	TRBJ2-7	TGTGCCAGTATCTGGGGGACAGGAACGGACGAGCAGTACTTC	CASIWGTGTDEQYF
-	TRBV6-5	-	15	TRBJ2-1	TGTGCCAGCAGTTACTCGCTTACAACCTACAATGAGCAGTTCTTC	CASSYSLTTYNEQFF
TRBD1	TRBV27	-	14	TRBJ2-7	TGTGCCAGCAGGACAGGGGGTTTTAACTACGAGCAGTACTTC	CASRTGGFNYEQYF
-	TRBV7-9	-	14	TRBJ2-5	TGTGCCAGCAGCTACTTGGGGGGGCGAGAGACCCAGTACTTC	CASSYLGGRETQYF
TRBD2	TRBV5-8	-	16	TRBJ2-3	TGTGCCAGCAGCGAGACTAGCGGAGCGAGCACAGATACGCAGTATTTT	CASSETSGASTDTQYF
TRBD1	TRBV27	-	13	TRBJ1-1	TGTGCCAGCAGGACAGGGGTAGGAACTGAAGCTTTCTTT	CASRTGVGTEAFF
TRBD1	TRBV7-9	-	14	TRBJ1-1	TGTGCCAGCAGACCCGACAGGGTGGTAGCAGAAGCTTTCTTT	CASRPDRVVAEAFF
TRBD1	TRBV18	-	16	TRBJ1-6	TGTGCCAGCTCACGCCCCAGGGGACAGGGAGGTTCACCCCTCCACTTT	CASSRPRGQGGSPLHF
-	TRBV7-3	-	16	TRBJ2-7	TGTGCCAGCAGCCTAACGCCCCCAGGGGTCTCCTACGAGCAGTACTTC	CASSLTPPGVSYEQYF
-	TRBV19	-	14	TRBJ1-1	TGTGCCAGTAGTATTGGACGCAGGGGCACTGAAGCTTTCTTT	CASSIGRRGTEAFF
-	TRBV19	-	16	TRBJ2-2	TGTGCCAGTAGTATAGAAAGAAACAGAAACACCGGGGAGCTGTTTTTT	CASSIERNRNTGELFF
TRBD2	TRBV7-9	-	16	TRBJ2-1	TGTGCCAGCAGCTTGGGGACTTTAGCGGGAGGCGATGAGCAGTTCTTC	CASSLGTLAGGDEQFF
TRBD1	TRBV7-2	-	15	TRBJ2-5	TGTGCCAGCAGATTCAATAGACAGGGTGAGGGGACCCAGTACTTC	CASRFNRQGEGTQYF
TRBD1	TRBV2	-	15	TRBJ1-3	TGTGCCAGCAGTGGTAACAGGGGTGTTGGAAACACCATATATTTT	CASSGNRGVGNTIYF
TRBD2	TRBV19	-	13	TRBJ2-1	TGTGCCTCCGGACTAGCGCTCTACAATGAGCAGTTCTTC	CASGLALYNEQFF
TRBD2	TRBV7-2	-	14	TRBJ2-1	TGTGCCAGCAGCCCGGGACTAGCGTACAATGAGCAGTTCTTC	CASSPGLAYNEQFF
TRBD2	TRBV24-1	-	17	TRBJ2-5	TGTGCCACCAGTGATTTAAACGGGAGGGCCGAGGAAGAGACCCAGTACTTC	CATSDLNGRAEEETQYF
-	TRBV3-1/TRBV3-2	-	15	TRBJ2-6	TGTGCCAGCAGCCACCAGGGGTACGGGGCCAACGTCCTGACTTTC	CASSHQGYGANVLTF
-	TRBV15	-	17	TRBJ2-4	TGTGCCACCAGCAGAGATCTGGGGACTGTGGGCAAAAACATTCAGTACTTC	CATSRDLGTVGKNIQYF
-	TRBV5-6	-	15	TRBJ1-2	TGTGCCAGCAGCTTGGCGCTACAACGGGACTATGGCTACACCTTC	CASSLALQRDYGYTF
-	TRBV7-9	-	12	TRBJ1-5	TGTGCCAGCAGCACGGACTCCGGGTCCCAGCATTTT	CASSTDSGSQHF
TRBD1	TRBV28	-	16	TRBJ1-5	TGTGCCAGCAGTTCCCGGGACAGGGGGGTCCATCAGCCCCAGCATTTT	CASSSRDRGVHQPQHF
-	TRBV7-2	-	16	TRBJ1-1	TGTGCCAGCAGCTTAACCTCAGTGGGCAGGGACACTGAAGCTTTCTTT	CASSLTSVGRDTEAFF
TRBD2	TRBV28	-	16	TRBJ2-5	TGTGCCAGCAGTTTAGCGGGAGGGCCGGTTTCGGAGACCCAGTACTTC	CASSLAGGPVSETQYF
TRBD1	TRBV25-1	-	15	TRBJ1-1	TGTGCCAGCAGCCGGGACAGCGCCCACGGCACTGAAGCTTTCTTT	CASSRDSAHGTEAFF
-	TRBV24-1	-	15	TRBJ2-5	TGTGCCACCAGTGATTTTGGACAGTTAGGAGAGACCCAGTACTTC	CATSDFGQLGETQYF
TRBD2	TRBV24-1	-	16	TRBJ2-3	TGTGCCACCAGTGTCGTGACTAGCGGGAGTACAGATACGCAGTATTTT	CATSVVTSGSTDTQYF
TRBD1	TRBV6-2/TRBV6-3	-	14	TRBJ1-1	TGTGCCAGCAGATACAGGGGCCAGAACACTGAAGCTTTCTTT	CASRYRGQNTEAFF
-	TRBV11-2	once	15	TRBJ1-2	TGTGCCAGCAGCTCCCTCGTAGGGGGGGGCTATGGCTACACCTTC	CASSSLVGGGYGYTF
TRBD1	TRBV7-3	-	15	TRBJ2-2	TGTGCCAGCAGCTGGGACAGGGGACCCACCGGGGAGCTGTTTTTT	CASSWDRGPTGELFF
TRBD2	TRBV2	-	15	TRBJ2-5	TGTGCCAGCAGTTTGGGACTAGCGGTCATAGAGACCCAGTACTTC	CASSLGLAVIETQYF
TRBD2	TRBV10-1	-	22	TRBJ2-3	TGCGCCAGCAACCCCCCCGAGGCAGACGACTGGGAGCGGGAGTCCAACACAGATACGCAGTATTTT	CASNPPEADDWERESNTDTQYF
TRBD1	TRBV15	-	15	TRBJ2-1	TGTGCCACCAGCAGAGCCAGACAGGGGACCAATGAGCAGTTCTTC	CATSRARQGTNEQFF
-	TRBV21-1	-	14	TRBJ2-7	TGTGCCAGCATTAGGGGACAGGTATACTACGAGCAGTACTTC	CASIRGQVYYEQYF
-	TRBV5-1	few	14	TRBJ1-1	TGCGCCAGCAGCTGGGGCCAGGCTTTGGCCCAAACTTTCTTT	CASSWGQALAQTFF